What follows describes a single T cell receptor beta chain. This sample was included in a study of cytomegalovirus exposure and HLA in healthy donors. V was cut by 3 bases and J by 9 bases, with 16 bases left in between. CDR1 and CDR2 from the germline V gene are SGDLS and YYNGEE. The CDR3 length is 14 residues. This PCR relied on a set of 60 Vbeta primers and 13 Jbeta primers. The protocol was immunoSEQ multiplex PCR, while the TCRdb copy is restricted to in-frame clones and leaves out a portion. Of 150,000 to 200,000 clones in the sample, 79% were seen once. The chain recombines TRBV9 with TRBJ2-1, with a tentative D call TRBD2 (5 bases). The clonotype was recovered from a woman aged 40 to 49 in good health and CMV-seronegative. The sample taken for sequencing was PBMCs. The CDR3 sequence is CASSALGLYFEQFF. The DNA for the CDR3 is TGTGCCAGCAGCGCACTAGGGCTCTATTTTGAGCAGTTCTTC.